This T cell receptor (beta chain) was captured in a study of shared clonotypes between healthy human individuals. Only in-frame clones appear in the TCRdb table, and some are missing; sequencing was by immunoSEQ multiplex PCR. This table holds around 450,000 clones, roughly 80% found once. This CDR3 is 17 amino acids long. Trimming stripped 0 bases from V and 0 bases from J, with 14 bases between. Germline CDR1 LGHNA, CDR2 YNFKEQ. Material: PBMCs. The chain uses TRBV4-2 and TRBJ1-2; weak D call: TRBD1 (5 bases). The source is a middle-aged woman in good health. Some clones in this sample may be carry-over from other donors' samples. The CDR3 spells CASSQDFATGANYGYTF. The CDR3 nucleotides are TGTGCCAGCAGCCAAGACTTCGCAACAGGAGCTAACTATGGCTACACCTTC.